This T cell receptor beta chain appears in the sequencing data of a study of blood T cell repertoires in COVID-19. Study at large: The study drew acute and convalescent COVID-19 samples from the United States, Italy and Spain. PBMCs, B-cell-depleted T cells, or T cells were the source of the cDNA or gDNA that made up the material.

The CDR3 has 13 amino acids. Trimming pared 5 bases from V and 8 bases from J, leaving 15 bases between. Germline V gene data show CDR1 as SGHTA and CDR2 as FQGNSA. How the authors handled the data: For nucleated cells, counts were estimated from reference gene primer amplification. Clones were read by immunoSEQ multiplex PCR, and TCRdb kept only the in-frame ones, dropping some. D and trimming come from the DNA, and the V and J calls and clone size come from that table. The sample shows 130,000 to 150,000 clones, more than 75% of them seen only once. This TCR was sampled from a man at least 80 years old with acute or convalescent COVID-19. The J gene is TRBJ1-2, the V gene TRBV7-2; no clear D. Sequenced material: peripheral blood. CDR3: CASSSGGFYGYTF. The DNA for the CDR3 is TGTGCCAGCAGCAGCGGTGGTTTTTACGGCTACACCTTC. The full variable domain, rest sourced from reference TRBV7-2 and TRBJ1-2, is GAGVSQSPSNKVTEKGKDVELRCDPISGHTALYWYRQSLGQGLEFLIYFQGNSAPDKSGLPSDRFSAERTGGSVSTLTIQRTQQEDSAVYLCASSSGGFYGYTFGSGTRLTVV.